This T cell receptor (beta chain) was recovered during a study of blood T cells in healthy people across ages. Whole-study findings and limits: Greater diversity and more naive CD4+ cells were seen in long-lived donors than in aged donors. Total diversity from one million sequenced T cells was likely underestimated. Per million T cells, the diversity of TCR beta decreased roughly linearly as age advanced.

Primers used in a second PCR of about 7 to 12 cycles were a sample-barcoded 5' primer and a J-beta primer mix. TCRdb reprocessed the 5' RACE reads with MiXCR, giving one entry per CDR3 protein. The sample lists around 1,700,000 distinct CDR3 sequences; 28% were seen once. This clonotype was detected a few times. The antigen is undetermined. CDR1 and CDR2 (germline): SGHTA, FQGNSA. Trimming removed 7 bases at V and 6 bases at J, with 18 bases between. The CDR3 has 14 amino acids. The sequenced sample was blood. The clonotype originates from a woman in her thirties in good health. This rearrangement joins TRBV7-2 to TRBJ1-1; a weak D match, TRBD1 (5 bases). The CDR3 protein is CASIPSRRDSEAFF. DNA of the CDR3: TGTGCCAGCATCCCCTCTCGCAGGGACTCTGAAGCTTTCTTT.